Listed here is a single T cell receptor (beta chain). These data are taken from a study of blood T cell repertoires in COVID-19. Overall study: T cells, B-cell-depleted T cells, or PBMCs provided the cDNA or gDNA that served as material.

Participant ages covered 18 to 89 years across around 25 US areas. Participants reported their clinical history, and cohort assignment relied on those reports. Recovered status in Cohort 3 required two negative PCRs, clearance, or symptom resolution. J gave up 4 bases and V 3 bases, and 18 bases lay outside the gene matches. CDR1 SGDLS and CDR2 YYNGEE come from the germline V gene. The CDR3 has 20 amino acids. The method was immunoSEQ multiplex PCR; TCRdb's version includes in-frame clones alone and lacks a portion of them. The sample holds approximately 150,000 clones; 75% to 90% are singletons and the top ten take about 11%.

The V call is TRBV9, the J call TRBJ2-3; TRBD2 agrees at 12 bases. This clonotype was obtained from a man in his 60s who had recovered from COVID-19. Sequenced: PBMCs or T cells enriched from blood (not recorded which). CDR3 bases: TGTGCCAGCAGCGGTCATGGGCTAGCGGGAGGGCCCAGCAGGGCAGATACGCAGTATTTT. It specifies CASSGHGLAGGPSRADTQYF.